This T cell receptor (beta chain) is drawn from a study of regulatory T cells in long-lasting Graves disease. The study's findings and limits: Persistent Graves' disease cases displayed lower TCR diversity than newly diagnosed ones. Among samples with persistent disease, TRBV28, TRBJ1-2 and TRBJ2-5 were favored. Shared public clonotypes totalled 2,500 to 3,500 in persistent patients, compared with approximately 970 in new patients.

CDR1 and CDR2 (germline): LNHDA, SQIVND (reference sequence). The length of the CDR3 is 14 residues. V lost 7 bases, J lost 6 bases, and 9 bases stayed unmatched. This clonotype was observed a handful of times. The antigen remains undetermined. Researchers made TCR beta libraries by using iRepertoire HTBI primers and running Arm-PCR on CDR3 regions. TCRdb ran MiXCR on the multiplex PCR reads and lists one entry per CDR3 protein. In the table there are some 340,000 distinct CDR3 sequences, less than 30% of which are singletons. The time point is: persistent/refractory GD, antithyroid drugs over 5 years with positive TRAb. From PBMCs, RNA was extracted and then used to make the TCR library. The patients included were those that came from an endocrinology department in Xi'an, China.

V gene TRBV19 combines with J gene TRBJ1-5; 7 bases align to TRBD1. The source is a middle-aged woman with Graves disease. Material: peripheral blood mononuclear cells (PBMCs), obtained when the disease was refractory, from a patient treated with antithyroid drugs. CDR3 sequence (DNA): TGTGCCAGTACGTGGTCGACAGGGATTCAGCCCCAGCATTTT. This translates into CASTWSTGIQPQHF.